This TCR beta chain was recorded in a study of blood T cells in healthy people across ages. Study findings and constraints: Per million T cells, TCR beta diversity dropped about linearly as age rose. Observed TCR beta diversity showed a strong correlation with the percentage of naive T cells as measured by flow cytometry.

Trimming took off 0 bases at V and 6 bases at J, with 11 bases between the two ends. The CDR3 sequence is 13 residues long. Looked up from germline, CDR1 is DFQATT and CDR2 is SNEGSKA (reference sequence). Concerning this clonotype itself: Its antigen is still unknown.

A second about 6 to 11 cycle PCR used barcoded and J-beta primers. Each CDR3 protein gets one entry after TCRdb re-called the 5' RACE reads with MiXCR. This table holds about 640,000 distinct CDR3 sequences, roughly 58% found once. The receptor comes from a man in his sixties in good health. The chain couples TRBV20-1 to TRBJ1-1; unclear D gene. The sequenced material came from blood. DNA for the CDR3: TGCAGTGCTAGAGAGGAGGGTGTGGCTGAAGCTTTCTTT. Protein sequence: CSAREEGVAEAFF.